This T cell receptor beta chain was identified in a study of regulatory T cells in long-lasting Graves disease. The TCR beta library used iRepertoire HTBI primers with Arm-PCR amplification of CDR3. TCRdb re-analysed the multiplex PCR reads in MiXCR, keeping a single row per CDR3 protein. The sample has 350,000 to 500,000 distinct CDR3 sequences, 12% to 15% seen once. Time point specified: newly diagnosed GD, antithyroid drugs for less than 3 months. PBMCs were the source of the RNA used for TCR sequencing. EDTA tubes received about 9.2 milliliters of collected peripheral blood. The CDR3 extends over 15 amino acids. CDR1 and CDR2 (germline): SGHVS, FQNEAQ. V was shortened by 1 base and J by 5 bases, with 12 bases between the two germline ends. This clonotype was recorded at least ten times. The target antigen is unknown. Study findings and constraints: Peripheral blood, not thyroid tissue, was the sole material studied.

The data were also submitted as part of a second study, on T cells in Graves' hyperthyroidism and ophthalmopathy. That report adds: Most expanded thyroid clonotypes above 0.001 also appeared in blood.

The TCR originated in a woman aged 45 to 65 with Graves disease. The chain has TRBV7-8 and TRBJ2-1, with D perhaps matching TRBD2 (5 bases). The material was peripheral blood mononuclear cells (PBMCs), obtained at new diagnosis, from a patient treated with antithyroid drugs. CDR3 in amino acids: CASSLDGRADNEQFF. In nucleotides, the CDR3 is TGTGCCAGCAGCTTAGACGGCAGAGCGGACAATGAGCAGTTCTTC.